The source of this T cell receptor beta chain is a study of blood T cell repertoires in COVID-19. Only in-frame clones appear in the TCRdb table, and some are missing; sequencing was by immunoSEQ multiplex PCR. This table holds around 65,000 clones, 70% to 85% found once. The CDR3 extends over 14 amino acids. The J segment lost 12 bases and the V segment lost 1 base, leaving 5 bases of the junction unmatched. CDR1 and CDR2 from the germline V gene are LGHDT and YNNKEL (reference sequence). This clonotype was obtained from a man between 60 and 75 years old with acute or convalescent COVID-19. This chain connects TRBV3-1 (or the pseudogene TRBV3-2) to TRBJ2-7; TRBD2 agrees at 14 bases. Sequencing was carried out using peripheral blood. CDR3 in amino acids: CASSQVGTSGSWYF. As DNA, the CDR3 is TGTGCCAGCAGCCAAGTCGGGACTAGCGGGAGTTGGTACTTC.